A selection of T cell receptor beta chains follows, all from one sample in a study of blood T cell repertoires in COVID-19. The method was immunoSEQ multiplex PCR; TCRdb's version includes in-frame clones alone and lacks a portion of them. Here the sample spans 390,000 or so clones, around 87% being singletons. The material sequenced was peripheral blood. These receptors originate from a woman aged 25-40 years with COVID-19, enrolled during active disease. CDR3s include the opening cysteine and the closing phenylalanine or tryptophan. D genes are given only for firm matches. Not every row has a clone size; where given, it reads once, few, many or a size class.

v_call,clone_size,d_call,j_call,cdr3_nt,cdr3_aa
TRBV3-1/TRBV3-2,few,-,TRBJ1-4,TGTGCCAGCAGCCGCTCGACAGGCTCTAATGAAAAACTGTTTTTT,CASSRSTGSNEKLFF
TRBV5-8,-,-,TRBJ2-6,TGTGCCAGCAGCCTTTTTGTGGGAGGTGGTTCTGGGGCCAACGTCCTGACTTTC,CASSLFVGGGSGANVLTF
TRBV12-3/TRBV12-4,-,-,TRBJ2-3,TGTGCCAGCAGCTCCACTGAGACAGATACGCAGTATTTT,CASSSTETDTQYF
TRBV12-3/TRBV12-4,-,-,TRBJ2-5,TGTGCCAGCAGTATGGCGGGAATGGAGACCCAGTACTTC,CASSMAGMETQYF
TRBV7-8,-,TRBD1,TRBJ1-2,TGTGCCAGCAGCTTAGCGTGGGGACAGGGATTTAACTATGGCTACACCTTC,CASSLAWGQGFNYGYTF
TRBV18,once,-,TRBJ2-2,TGTGCCAGCTCTCTGACGGCGAGGGGGGGAGAGCTGTTTTTT,CASSLTARGGELFF
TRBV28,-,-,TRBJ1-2,TGTGCCAGCTCTCCGTCCCCAGGGTATGGCTACACCTTC,CASSPSPGYGYTF
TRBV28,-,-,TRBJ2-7,TGTGCCAGCAGTTTAGGGGGGTACGAGCAGTACTTC,CASSLGGYEQYF
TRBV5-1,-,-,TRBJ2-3,TGCGCCAGCAGCGATTTCGAGACGCAGTATTTT,CASSDFETQYF
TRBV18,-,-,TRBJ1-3,TGTGCCAGCTCACCAGGACTCCCTCCTAGGGCCTCTGGAAACACCATATATTTT,CASSPGLPPRASGNTIYF
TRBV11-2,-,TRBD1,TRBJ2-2,TGTGCCAACGCTCCTCAATTGGGACAGGGGGAGAACACCGGGGAGCTGTTTTTT,CANAPQLGQGENTGELFF
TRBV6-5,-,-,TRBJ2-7,TGTGCCAGCAGACCCGGGTCGGTCTACGAGCAGTACTTC,CASRPGSVYEQYF
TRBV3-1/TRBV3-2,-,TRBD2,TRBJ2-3,TGTGCCAGCAGCTCTCCGTATAGCGGGAGGGCCCCTACGCAGTATTTT,CASSSPYSGRAPTQYF
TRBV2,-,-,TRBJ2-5,TGTGCCAGCAGCAGGGACTCCCAAGAGACCCAGTACTTC,CASSRDSQETQYF
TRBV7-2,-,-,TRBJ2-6,TGTGCCAGCAGCTTATGGCCCATTTCCGCCTCTGGGGCCAACGTCCTGACTTTC,CASSLWPISASGANVLTF
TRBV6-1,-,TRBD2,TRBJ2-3,TGTGCCAGCAGTGAAGGCGGGGGGGGTTCAGATACGCAGTATTTT,CASSEGGGGSDTQYF
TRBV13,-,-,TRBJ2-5,TGTGCCAGCAGCTTAGGGTTTCAAAGGAGAGAGACCCAGTACTTC,CASSLGFQRRETQYF
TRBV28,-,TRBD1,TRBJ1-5,TGTGCCAGCAGTTTACCCAGGGGGGTAAATCAGCCCCAGCATTTT,CASSLPRGVNQPQHF
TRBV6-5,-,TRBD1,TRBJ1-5,TGTGCCAGCAGAAGGGACAGTTATCAGCCCCAGCATTTT,CASRRDSYQPQHF
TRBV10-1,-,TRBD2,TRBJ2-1,TGCGCCAGCAGTGGCCGGAGGGTTTTGACTAGCGGGAACAGTGAGCAGTTCTTC,CASSGRRVLTSGNSEQFF
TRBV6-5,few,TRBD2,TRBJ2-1,TGTGCCAGCAGTTACTTGGCTAGCGGGAGGAAGGGTGAGCAGTTCTTC,CASSYLASGRKGEQFF
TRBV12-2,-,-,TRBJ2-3,TGTGCAAGTCGCTTAGAAATGGGGACTAGCGGGAGGAGAGCAGATACGCAGTATTTT,CASRLEMGTSGRRADTQYF
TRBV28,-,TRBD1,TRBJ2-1,TGTGCCAGCGGGACAGGGGGTTTTTACAATGAGCAGTTCTTC,CASGTGGFYNEQFF
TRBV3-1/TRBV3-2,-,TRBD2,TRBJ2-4,TGTGCCAGCAGCCCCCCGGGACTAGCGGACGTAATTCAGTACTTC,CASSPPGLADVIQYF
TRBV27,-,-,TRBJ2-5,TGTGCCAGCAGTTTACGGCGGGAGACCCAGTACTTC,CASSLRRETQYF
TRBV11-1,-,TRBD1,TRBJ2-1,TGTGCCAGCAGCGTACAGGGGATGAGCTCCTACAATGAGCAGTTCTTC,CASSVQGMSSYNEQFF
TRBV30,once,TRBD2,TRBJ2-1,TGTGCCTGGGTCGGGGGGGACCTCTCCTACAATGAGCAGTTCTTC,CAWVGGDLSYNEQFF
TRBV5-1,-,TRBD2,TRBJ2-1,TGCGCCAGCAGTTTGCTGGGGACTAGCGGCTCAGAGGGAAATGAGCAGTTCTTC,CASSLLGTSGSEGNEQFF
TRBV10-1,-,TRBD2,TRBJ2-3,TGCGCCAGCAGCACTACTAGCGGGATCACAGATACGCAGTATTTT,CASSTTSGITDTQYF